This T cell receptor beta chain was observed in a study of cytomegalovirus exposure and HLA in healthy donors. Study as a whole: Ancestry clustering placed more than 65% of under 450 genotyped donors in the Caucasian-associated cluster. Points from the study as a whole: In a later analysis, CMV-associated beta chains were mostly HLA-associated, it appeared.

Concerning this clone itself: Its matching antigen is unknown.

The CDR3 loop spans 15 amino acids. Losses at the gene ends were 4 bases for V and 2 bases for J; bases not matched to a gene: 9. CDR1 SGHNT and CDR2 YYREEE come from the germline V gene (reference sequence). The PCR was carried out with 60 Vbeta primers and 13 Jbeta primers. Produced via immunoSEQ multiplex PCR; TCRdb's table is partial and in-frame only. This sample has roughly 130,000 clones, with about 73% found just once. The sequence was obtained from a woman in her forties or fifties in good health and CMV-seropositive. The chain is built from TRBV5-4 and TRBJ2-7; 7 nucleotides line up with TRBD1. Sequencing was performed on PBMCs. CDR3 sequence: CASSLKDRPTYEQYF. The CDR3 bases are TGTGCCAGCAGCCTCAAGGACAGGCCAACCTACGAGCAGTACTTC. The entire variable domain, with the rest obtained from reference TRBV5-4 and TRBJ2-7, is as follows: ETGVTQSPTHLIKTRGQQVTLRCSSQSGHNTVSWYQQALGQGPQFIFQYYREEENGRGNFPPRFSGLQFPNYSSELNVNALELDDSALYLCASSLKDRPTYEQYFGPGTRLTVT.